This TCR beta chain originates from a study of T cells in Graves' hyperthyroidism and ophthalmopathy. This clonotype has at least ten counts. Its specificity is not known. Findings of the study overall: Ophthalmopathy cases were set apart from stable hyperthyroidism by a 13 V-J model.

The TCR beta CDR3 regions underwent amplification using RNA transcripts as the source. TCR CDR3 regions were first amplified by RT-PCR with HTBI primers. TCRdb re-called the multiplex PCR reads with MiXCR, one entry per CDR3 protein. Of 360,000 or so distinct CDR3 sequences in the sample, 18% were seen once. This receptor was identified in a middle-aged woman with Graves' ophthalmopathy. The sequenced material came from blood.

The CDR3 nucleotides read TGTGCCAGCAACCCCCGGGCGACGGAAGCTTTCTTT. Translating gives CASNPRATEAFF. This rearrangement joins TRBV28 to TRBJ1-1; D ambiguous. The germline V gene has CDR1 MDHEN and CDR2 SYDVKM. Deletions cut 7 bases from V and 8 bases from J, with 14 bases between. The CDR3 is made up of 12 amino acids.